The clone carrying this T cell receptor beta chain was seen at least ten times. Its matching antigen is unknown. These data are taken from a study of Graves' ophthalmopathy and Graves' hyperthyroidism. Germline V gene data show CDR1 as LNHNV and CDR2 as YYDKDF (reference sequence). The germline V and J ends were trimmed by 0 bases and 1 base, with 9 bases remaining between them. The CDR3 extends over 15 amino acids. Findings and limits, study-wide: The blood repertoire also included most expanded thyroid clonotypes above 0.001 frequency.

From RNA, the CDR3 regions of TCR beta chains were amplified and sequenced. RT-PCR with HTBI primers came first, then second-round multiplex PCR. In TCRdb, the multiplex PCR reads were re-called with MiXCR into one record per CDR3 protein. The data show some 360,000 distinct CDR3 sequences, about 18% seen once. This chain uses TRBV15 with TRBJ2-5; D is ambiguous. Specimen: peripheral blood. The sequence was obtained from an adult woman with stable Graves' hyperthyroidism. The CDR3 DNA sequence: TGTGCCACCAGCAGAGATCGGCAGTTCCAAGAGACCCAGTACTTC. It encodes CATSRDRQFQETQYF.